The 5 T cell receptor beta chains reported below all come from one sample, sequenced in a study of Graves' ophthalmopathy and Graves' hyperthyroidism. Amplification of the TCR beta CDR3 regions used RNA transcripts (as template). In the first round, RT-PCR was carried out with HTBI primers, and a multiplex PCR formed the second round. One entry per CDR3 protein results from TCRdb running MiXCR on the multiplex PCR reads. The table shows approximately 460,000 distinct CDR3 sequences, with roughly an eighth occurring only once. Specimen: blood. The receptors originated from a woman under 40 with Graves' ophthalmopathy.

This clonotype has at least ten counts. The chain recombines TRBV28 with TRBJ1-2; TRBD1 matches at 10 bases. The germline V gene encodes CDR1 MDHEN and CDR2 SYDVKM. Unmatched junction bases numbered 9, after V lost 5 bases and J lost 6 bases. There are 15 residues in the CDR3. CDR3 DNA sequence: TGTGCCAGCAGTCTGAGCGACAGGGGGCGAGATGGCTACACCTTC. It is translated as CASSLSDRGRDGYTF.

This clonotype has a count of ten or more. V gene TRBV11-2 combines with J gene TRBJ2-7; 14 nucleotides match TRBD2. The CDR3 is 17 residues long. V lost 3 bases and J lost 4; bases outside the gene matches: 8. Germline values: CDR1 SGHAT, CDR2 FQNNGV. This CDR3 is CASSLTGTSGSRYEQYF. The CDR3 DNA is TGTGCCAGCAGCTTGACTGGGACTAGCGGGAGTAGGTACGAGCAGTACTTC. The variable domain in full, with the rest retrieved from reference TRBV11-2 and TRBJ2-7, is EAGVAQSPRYKIIEKRQSVAFWCNPISGHATLYWYQQILGQGPKLLIQFQNNGVVDDSQLPKDRFSAERLKGVDSTLKIQPAKLEDSAVYLCASSLTGTSGSRYEQYFGPGTRLTVT.

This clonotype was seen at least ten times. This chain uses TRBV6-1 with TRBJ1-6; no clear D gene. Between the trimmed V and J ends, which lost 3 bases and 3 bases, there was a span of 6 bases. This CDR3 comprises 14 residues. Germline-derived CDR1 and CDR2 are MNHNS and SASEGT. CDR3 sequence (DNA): TGTGCCAGCAGTGAGGTCAGCTATAATTCACCCCTCCACTTT. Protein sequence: CASSEVSYNSPLHF.

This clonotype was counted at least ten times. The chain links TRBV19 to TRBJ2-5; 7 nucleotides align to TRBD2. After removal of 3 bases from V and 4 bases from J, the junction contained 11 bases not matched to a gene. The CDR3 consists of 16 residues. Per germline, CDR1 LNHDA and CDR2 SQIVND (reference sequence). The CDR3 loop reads CASSIRFREAGETQYF. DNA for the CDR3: TGTGCCAGTAGTATTCGATTCCGGGAGGCGGGAGAGACCCAGTACTTC.

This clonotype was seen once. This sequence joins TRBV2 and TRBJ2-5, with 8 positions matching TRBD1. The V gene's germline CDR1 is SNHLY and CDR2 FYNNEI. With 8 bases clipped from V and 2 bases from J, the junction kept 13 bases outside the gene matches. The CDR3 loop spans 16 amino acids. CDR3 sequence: CASSFPGQAEQETQYF. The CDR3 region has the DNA TGTGCCAGCTCTTTCCCGGGACAGGCAGAGCAAGAGACCCAGTACTTC. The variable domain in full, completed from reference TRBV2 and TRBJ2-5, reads EPEVTQTPSHQVTQMGQEVILRCVPISNHLYFYWYRQILGQKVEFLVSFYNNEISEKSEIFDDQFSVERPDGSNFTLKIRSTKLEDSAMYFCASSFPGQAEQETQYFGPGTRLLVL.